Listed here are 24 T cell receptor beta chains from one sample, sequenced in a study of cytomegalovirus exposure and HLA in healthy donors. It was with 60 Vbeta and 13 Jbeta primers that the PCR ran. The protocol was immunoSEQ multiplex PCR, while the TCRdb copy is restricted to in-frame clones and leaves out a portion. The repertoire holds 95,000 to 150,000 clones, with 75% to 85% as singletons. Sequencing input: PBMCs. The receptors stem from a female donor in good health and CMV-seropositive.

The chain joins TRBV6-6 to TRBJ1-3; D call uncertain. Trimming pared 0 bases from V and 4 bases from J, leaving 10 bases between. Per germline, CDR1 MNHNY and CDR2 SVGAGI (reference sequence). CDR3 length equals 15 residues. The CDR3 region is CASSYSPPGGNTIYF. CDR3 DNA sequence: TGTGCCAGCAGTTACTCACCCCCAGGAGGAAACACCATATATTTT.

The chain uses TRBV30 and TRBJ1-5; D gene uncertain. V lost 2 bases to trimming and J lost 5 bases, with 10 bases between them. CDR1 GTSNPN and CDR2 SVGIG come from the germline V gene (reference sequence). This CDR3 spans 13 amino acids. The CDR3 bases are TGTGCCTGGAGTAGCGGGTCGGATCAGCCCCAGCATTTT. The encoded protein is CAWSSGSDQPQHF.

V is TRBV18 and J is TRBJ1-4; maybe TRBD1 (6 bases). V lost 5 bases, J lost 0 bases, and 10 bases lay in between. This CDR3 has 15 amino acids. Germline CDR1 KGHSH, CDR2 LQKENI. The CDR3 nucleotides read TGTGCCAGCTCAAGCCAGGGGCCAACTAATGAAAAACTGTTTTTT. Amino acid sequence: CASSSQGPTNEKLFF.

CDR3 nucleotide sequence: TGTGCCAGTAGGATAAACGCTCTCTCGATGGCGCAGTACTTC. This gives the protein CASRINALSMAQYF. The chain carries TRBV19 and TRBJ2-7; D remains ambiguous. Germline CDR1 reads LNHDA; CDR2 reads SQIVND (reference sequence). CDR3 length equals 14 residues. Trimming pared 6 bases from V and 9 bases from J, leaving 21 bases between. Together with reference TRBV19 and TRBJ2-7, the CDR3 gives the full variable domain: DGGITQSPKYLFRKEGQNVTLSCEQNLNHDAMYWYRQDPGQGLRLIYYSQIVNDFQKGDIAEGYSVSREKKESFPLTVTSAQKNPTAFYLCASRINALSMAQYFGPGTRLTVT.

The chain couples TRBV9 to TRBJ2-2, with 8 bases lining up with TRBD2. Germline V gives CDR1 SGDLS, CDR2 YYNGEE. V shed 2 bases and J 0 bases; nucleotides not matched to a gene: 3. CDR3 length equals 16 residues. CDR3 in amino acids: CASSVGGLANTGELFF. CDR3 in DNA: TGTGCCAGCAGCGTTGGGGGACTAGCGAACACCGGGGAGCTGTTTTTT.

The chain is built from TRBV28 and TRBJ2-7; 9 nucleotides match TRBD1. This CDR3 contains 13 residues. V was clipped by 7 bases and J by 4 bases; unmatched bases: 5. Germline V gives CDR1 MDHEN, CDR2 SYDVKM. CDR3 in amino acids: CASNPGQGYEQYF. Here the CDR3 DNA reads TGTGCCAGCAATCCGGGACAGGGATACGAGCAGTACTTC.

This clone was recorded a few times. The chain has TRBV7-9 and TRBJ1-2; 7 positions agree with TRBD1. Per germline, CDR1 SEHNR and CDR2 FQNEAQ (reference sequence). This CDR3 spans 14 amino acids. J was trimmed by 8 bases and V by 5 bases; bases with no gene match: 11. The DNA of the CDR3 is TGTGCCAGCAGCCATGGGACAGCCAAGAACGGCTACACCTTC. Translated, it gives CASSHGTAKNGYTF. The whole variable domain, remainder taken from reference TRBV7-9 and TRBJ1-2, is DTGVSQNPRHKITKRGQNVTFRCDPISEHNRLYWYRQTLGQGPEFLTYFQNEAQLEKSRLLSDRFSAERPKGSFSTLEIQRTEQGDSAMYLCASSHGTAKNGYTFGSGTRLTVV.

Only a few counts were recorded for this clone. This chain links TRBV4-1 with TRBJ1-2; 8 bases align to TRBD1. Germline V gene sequence: CDR1 MGHRA, CDR2 YSYEKL. Trimming took 0 bases from V and 4 from J; bases not matched to a gene: 4. The CDR3 has 15 amino acids. For the CDR3, the DNA is TGCGCCAGCAGCCAAGAAGGACAGGGAATCTATGGCTACACCTTC. It is translated as CASSQEGQGIYGYTF.

A few counts support this clone. In the same sample, other DNA sequences code for this CDR3. This chain links TRBV7-9 with TRBJ1-1, with D possibly being TRBD1 (5 bases). From germline, CDR1 is SEHNR and CDR2 FQNEAQ (reference sequence). The CDR3 extends over 13 amino acids. V lost 3 bases and J lost 4, with 9 bases in between. DNA of the CDR3: TGTGCCAGCAGCTTGGATACAGGCACTGAAGCTTTCTTT. It translates to CASSLDTGTEAFF.

The count of this clone is one. V is TRBV30 and J is TRBJ2-1, with 12 bases that match TRBD2. The CDR3 runs to 15 residues. Per the germline V gene, CDR1 is GTSNPN and CDR2 is SVGIG (reference sequence). Losses at the gene ends were 6 bases for V and 7 bases for J; bases not matched to a gene: 10. Here the CDR3 reads CACIATSGGGNEQFF. CDR3 nucleotide sequence: TGTGCCTGTATCGCGACTAGCGGGGGAGGTAATGAGCAGTTCTTC.

V and J are TRBV7-8 and TRBJ1-1; no clear D. CDR1 is SGHVS, CDR2 FQNEAQ, per germline. With 5 bases removed from V and 4 bases from J, the gap between germline ends came to 11 bases. CDR3 length equals 13 residues. DNA of the CDR3: TGTGCCAGCAGCCTCCGTCGGGTCACTGAAGCTTTCTTT. Its translation: CASSLRRVTEAFF.

The chain recombines TRBV5-1 with TRBJ1-1; TRBD1 aligns across 7 bases. The CDR3 is made up of 15 amino acids. J gave up 4 bases and V 4 bases, and 10 bases lay outside the gene matches. Germline V gene sequence: CDR1 SGHRS, CDR2 YFSETQ. The CDR3 DNA follows: TGCGCCAGCAGCCCCCTTGCGGACAGGTCCACTGAAGCTTTCTTT. Translated: CASSPLADRSTEAFF. Full variable domain (outside the CDR3, taken from reference TRBV5-1 and TRBJ1-1): KAGVTQTPRYLIKTRGQQVTLSCSPISGHRSVSWYQQTPGQGLQFLFEYFSETQRNKGNFPGRFSGRQFSNSRSEMNVSTLELGDSALYLCASSPLADRSTEAFFGQGTRLTVV.

The J gene is TRBJ1-4, the V gene TRBV18; 7 bases are shared with TRBD1. CDR1 and CDR2 from the germline V gene are KGHSH and LQKENI. V lost 2 bases and J lost 3; bases outside the gene matches: 3. The CDR3 contains 15 residues. The CDR3 DNA reads TGTGCCAGCTCACCAGTGACAGGGTCTAATGAAAAACTGTTTTTT. Its translation: CASSPVTGSNEKLFF.

V usage is TRBV6-5 and J usage is TRBJ1-5; TRBD1 might be the D (6 bases). The germline V gene has CDR1 MNHEY and CDR2 SVGAGI. CDR3 length equals 15 residues. Trimming cost V 7 bases and J 1 base, with 14 bases left between them. The CDR3 DNA reads TGTGCCAGCACCATCCGGGACACCAGCAATCAGCCCCAGCATTTT. This sequence encodes CASTIRDTSNQPQHF.

CDR3 nucleotides: TGTGCCAGCAGCTTAACAGGGAATCAGCCCCAGCATTTT. Encoded protein: CASSLTGNQPQHF. This sequence joins TRBV13 and TRBJ1-5, with D possibly being TRBD1 (6 bases). The CDR3 covers 13 residues. Germline-derived CDR1 and CDR2 are PRHDT and FYEKMQ (reference sequence). The V end was cut by 2 bases, the J end by 4 bases, with 6 bases between. The full variable domain, completed using reference TRBV13 and TRBJ1-5, is AAGVIQSPRHLIKEKRETATLKCYPIPRHDTVYWYQQGPGQDPQFLISFYEKMQSDKGSIPDRFSAQQFSDYHSELNMSSLELGDSALYFCASSLTGNQPQHFGDGTRLSIL.

This sequence joins TRBV27 and TRBJ2-7, with a weak D call TRBD1 (6 bases). V was shortened by 6 bases and J by 2 bases, with 11 bases between the two germline ends. Germline loops: CDR1 MNHEY, CDR2 SMNVEV (reference sequence). This CDR3 region has 13 residues. The CDR3 region has the DNA TGTGCCAGCAGCCTACAGGGCCCCTACGAGCAGTACTTC. Translating gives CASSLQGPYEQYF.

In DNA, the CDR3 is TGTGCCAGCAGTCGTAAGACTAGCGGGGTTAACAATGAGCAGTTCTTC. This sequence encodes CASSRKTSGVNNEQFF. This sequence joins TRBV5-4 and TRBJ2-1; 11 nucleotides align to TRBD2. Germline V gene lookup returns CDR1 SGHNT and CDR2 YYREEE (reference sequence). J lost 5 bases, V lost 5 bases, and 9 bases had no gene match. The CDR3 is 16 residues long. The variable domain in full, with the rest retrieved from reference TRBV5-4 and TRBJ2-1, is ETGVTQSPTHLIKTRGQQVTLRCSSQSGHNTVSWYQQALGQGPQFIFQYYREEENGRGNFPPRFSGLQFPNYSSELNVNALELDDSALYLCASSRKTSGVNNEQFFGPGTRLTVL.

The chain has TRBV5-4 and TRBJ1-2, with D hard to call. CDR3 length equals 15 residues. Germline CDR1 and CDR2: SGHNT and YYREEE (reference sequence). V was pared by 5 bases and J by 6 bases, with 20 bases between. The CDR3 region has the DNA TGTGCCAGCAGTCGCAACCCTACCCTGGGCGATGGCTACACCTTC. This gives the protein CASSRNPTLGDGYTF. Drawing the rest from reference TRBV5-4 and TRBJ1-2, the complete variable domain is ETGVTQSPTHLIKTRGQQVTLRCSSQSGHNTVSWYQQALGQGPQFIFQYYREEENGRGNFPPRFSGLQFPNYSSELNVNALELDDSALYLCASSRNPTLGDGYTFGSGTRLTVV.

This chain connects TRBV13 to TRBJ2-7; 9 positions match TRBD1. The CDR3 consists of 14 residues. With 5 bases clipped from V and 7 bases from J, the junction kept 9 bases outside the gene matches. Germline values: CDR1 PRHDT, CDR2 FYEKMQ (reference sequence). The CDR3 region has the DNA TGTGCCAGCAGCCGGGACAGGGCTCTCGGAGAGCAGTACTTC. It is translated as CASSRDRALGEQYF.

The chain joins TRBV7-2 to TRBJ2-4; perhaps TRBD2 as D (6 bases). Germline V gene data show CDR1 as SGHTA and CDR2 as FQGNSA. Trimming took 1 base from V and 0 from J, leaving 19 bases between them. The length of the CDR3 is 19 residues. CDR3: CASSLGLGRGGLAKNIQYF. CDR3 sequence (DNA): TGTGCCAGCAGCTTAGGGTTAGGGCGGGGAGGCTTAGCCAAAAACATTCAGTACTTC.

This sequence joins TRBV5-1 and TRBJ1-2, with 7 bases identical to TRBD1. The V segment lost 0 bases and the J segment 4 bases; nucleotides outside the gene matches: 3. This CDR3 has 14 amino acids. Germline assignment: CDR1 SGHRS and CDR2 YFSETQ. CDR3 residues: CASSLVGGGYGYTF. Written as DNA, the CDR3 is TGCGCCAGCAGCTTGGTAGGGGGCGGCTATGGCTACACCTTC.

The chain links TRBV7-3 to TRBJ2-2, with D possibly being TRBD1 (7 bases). V was trimmed by 5 bases and J by 4 bases, leaving 14 bases between them. CDR3 size: 15 residues. CDR1 is SGHTA, CDR2 FQGTGA, per germline. DNA for the CDR3: TGTGCCAGCAGCGTGAGCCAGGGGGGCACCGGGGAGCTGTTTTTT. Its translation is CASSVSQGGTGELFF. The full variable domain, completed using reference TRBV7-3 and TRBJ2-2, is GAGVSQTPSNKVTEKGKYVELRCDPISGHTALYWYRQSLGQGPEFLIYFQGTGAADDSGLPNDRFFAVRPEGSVSTLKIQRTERGDSAVYLCASSVSQGGTGELFFGEGSRLTVL.

V is TRBV28 and J is TRBJ1-1, with TRBD1 matching over 10 bases. Trimming removed 6 bases from V and 2 bases from J; junction bases left unmatched: 9. This CDR3 is built from 16 residues. Germline V gene sequence: CDR1 MDHEN, CDR2 SYDVKM. This CDR3 reads CASRPDRGLGNTEAFF. The CDR3 nucleotides are TGTGCCAGCAGACCTGACAGGGGGCTCGGAAACACTGAAGCTTTCTTT. The complete variable domain, with remaining parts taken from reference TRBV28 and TRBJ1-1, reads DVKVTQSSRYLVKRTGEKVFLECVQDMDHENMFWYRQDPGLGLRLIYFSYDVKMKEKGDIPEGYSVSREKKERFSLILESASTNQTSMYLCASRPDRGLGNTEAFFGQGTRLTVV.

The chain is built from TRBV2 and TRBJ1-5; D perhaps matches TRBD1 (5 bases). Germline V CDR1 and CDR2: SNHLY, FYNNEI. The CDR3 consists of 14 residues. The V and J ends lost 6 bases and 4 bases respectively, with 13 bases between them. DNA of the CDR3: TGTGCCAGCAGAATGGGGAGGGGAAATCAGCCCCAGCATTTT. Its protein product is CASRMGRGNQPQHF.